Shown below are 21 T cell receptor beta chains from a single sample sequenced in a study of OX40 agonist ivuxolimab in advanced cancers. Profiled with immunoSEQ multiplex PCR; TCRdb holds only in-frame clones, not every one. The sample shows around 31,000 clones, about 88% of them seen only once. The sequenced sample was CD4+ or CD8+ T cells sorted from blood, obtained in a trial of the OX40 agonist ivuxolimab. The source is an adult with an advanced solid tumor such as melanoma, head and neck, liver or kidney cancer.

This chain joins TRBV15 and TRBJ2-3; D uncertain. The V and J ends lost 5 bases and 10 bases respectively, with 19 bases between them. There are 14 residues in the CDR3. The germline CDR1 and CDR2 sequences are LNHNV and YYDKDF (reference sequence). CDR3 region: CATSPPDSPRAQYF. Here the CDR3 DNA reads TGTGCCACCAGCCCTCCCGATTCGCCCCGAGCGCAGTATTTT.

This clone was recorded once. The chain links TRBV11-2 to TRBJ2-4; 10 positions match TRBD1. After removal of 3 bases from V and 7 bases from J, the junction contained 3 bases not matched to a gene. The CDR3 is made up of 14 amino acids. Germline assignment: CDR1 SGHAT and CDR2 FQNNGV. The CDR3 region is CASSFRDRGNIQYF. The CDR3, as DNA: TGTGCCAGCAGCTTCCGGGACAGGGGTAACATTCAGTACTTC.

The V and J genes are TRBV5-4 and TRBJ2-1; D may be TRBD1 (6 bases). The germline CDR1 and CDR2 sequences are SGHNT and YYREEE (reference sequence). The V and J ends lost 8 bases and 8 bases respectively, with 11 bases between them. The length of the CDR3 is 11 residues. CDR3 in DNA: TGTGCCAGTTCGTACAGGGATGAGCAGTTCTTC. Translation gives CASSYRDEQFF. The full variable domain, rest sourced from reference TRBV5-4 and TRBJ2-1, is ETGVTQSPTHLIKTRGQQVTLRCSSQSGHNTVSWYQQALGQGPQFIFQYYREEENGRGNFPPRFSGLQFPNYSSELNVNALELDDSALYLCASSYRDEQFFGPGTRLTVL.

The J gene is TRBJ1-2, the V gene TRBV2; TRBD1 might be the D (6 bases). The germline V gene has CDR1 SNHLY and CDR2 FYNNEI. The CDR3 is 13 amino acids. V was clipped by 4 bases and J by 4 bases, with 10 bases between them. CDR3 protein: CASSGRQVYGYTF. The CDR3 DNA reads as TGTGCCAGCAGTGGTCGACAGGTCTATGGCTACACCTTC.

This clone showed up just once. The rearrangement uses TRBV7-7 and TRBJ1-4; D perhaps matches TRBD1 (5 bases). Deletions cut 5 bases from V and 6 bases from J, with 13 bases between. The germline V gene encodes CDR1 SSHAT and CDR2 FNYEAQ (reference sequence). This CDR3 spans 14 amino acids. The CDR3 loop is CASSRGKRDEKLFF. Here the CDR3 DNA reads TGTGCCAGCAGCAGGGGAAAGCGGGATGAAAAACTGTTTTTT.

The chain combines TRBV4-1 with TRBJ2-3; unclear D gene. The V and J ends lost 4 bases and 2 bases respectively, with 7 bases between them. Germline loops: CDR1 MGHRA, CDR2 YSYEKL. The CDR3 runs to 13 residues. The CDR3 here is CASSLKTTDTQYF. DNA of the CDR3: TGCGCCAGCAGCCTCAAGACCACAGATACGCAGTATTTT.

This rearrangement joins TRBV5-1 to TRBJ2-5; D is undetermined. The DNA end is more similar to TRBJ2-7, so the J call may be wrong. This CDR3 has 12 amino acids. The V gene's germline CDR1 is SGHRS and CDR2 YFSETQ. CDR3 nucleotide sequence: TGCGCCAGCAGCTTGGGAGTAGACGAGCAGTACTTC. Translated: CASSLGVDEQYF.

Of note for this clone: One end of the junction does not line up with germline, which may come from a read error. In nucleotides, the CDR3 is TGTGCCAGCAGCATAGCGGGAGGTGCCTACGAGCAGTACTTC. Translation: CASSIAGGAYEQYF. The chain links TRBV7-8 to TRBJ2-7, with 10 bases lining up with TRBD2. CDR3 size: 14 residues. Germline loops: CDR1 SGHVS, CDR2 FQNEAQ.

In nucleotides, the CDR3 is TGTGCCAGCAGTTTCCGACTAGCCGATCAAGAGACCCAGTACTTC. Protein product: CASSFRLADQETQYF. This sequence joins TRBV27 and TRBJ2-5, with TRBD2 matching 7 bases. Germline V gene lookup returns CDR1 MNHEY and CDR2 SMNVEV (reference sequence). Trimming cost V 3 bases and J 2 bases; bases outside gene matches: 6. The CDR3 spans 15 residues.

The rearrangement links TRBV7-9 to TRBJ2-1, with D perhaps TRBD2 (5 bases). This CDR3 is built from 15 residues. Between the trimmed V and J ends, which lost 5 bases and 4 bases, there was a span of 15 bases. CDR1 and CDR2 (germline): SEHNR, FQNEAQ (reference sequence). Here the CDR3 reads CASSLPITGYNEQFF. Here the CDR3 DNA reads TGTGCCAGCAGCCTACCAATAACGGGATACAATGAGCAGTTCTTC.

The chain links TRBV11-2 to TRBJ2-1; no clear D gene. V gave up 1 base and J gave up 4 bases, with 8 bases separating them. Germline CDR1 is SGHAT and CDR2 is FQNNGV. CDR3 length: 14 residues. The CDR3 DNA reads TGTGCCAGCAGCTTAGTGGCTAAGTACAATGAGCAGTTCTTC. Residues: CASSLVAKYNEQFF.

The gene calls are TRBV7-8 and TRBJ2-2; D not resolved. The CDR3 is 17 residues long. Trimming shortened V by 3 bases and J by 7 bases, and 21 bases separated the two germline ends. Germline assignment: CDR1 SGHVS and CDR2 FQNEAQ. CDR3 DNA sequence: TGTGCCAGCAGCTTCGGTTTCCGAACCACCTCCTTCGGGGAGCTGTTTTTT. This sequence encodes CASSFGFRTTSFGELFF.

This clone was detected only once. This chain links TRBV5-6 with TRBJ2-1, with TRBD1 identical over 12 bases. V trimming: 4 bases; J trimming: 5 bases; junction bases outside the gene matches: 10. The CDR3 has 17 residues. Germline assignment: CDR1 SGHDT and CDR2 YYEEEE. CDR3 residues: CASSPIHGTGGNNEQFF. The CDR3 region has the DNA TGTGCCAGCAGCCCCATCCACGGGACAGGGGGCAACAATGAGCAGTTCTTC.

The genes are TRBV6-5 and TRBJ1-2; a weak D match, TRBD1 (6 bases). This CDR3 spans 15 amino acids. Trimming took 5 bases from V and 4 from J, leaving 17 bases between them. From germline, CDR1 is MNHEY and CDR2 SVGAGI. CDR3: CASSAPSGTLYGYTF. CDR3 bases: TGTGCCAGCAGTGCCCCCTCCGGGACACTCTATGGCTACACCTTC.

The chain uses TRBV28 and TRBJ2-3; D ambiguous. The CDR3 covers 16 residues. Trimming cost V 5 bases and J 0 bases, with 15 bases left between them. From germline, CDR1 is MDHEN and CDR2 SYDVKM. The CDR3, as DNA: TGTGCCAGCAGTGCCTTAGGGTTGACCAGCACAGATACGCAGTATTTT. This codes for CASSALGLTSTDTQYF.

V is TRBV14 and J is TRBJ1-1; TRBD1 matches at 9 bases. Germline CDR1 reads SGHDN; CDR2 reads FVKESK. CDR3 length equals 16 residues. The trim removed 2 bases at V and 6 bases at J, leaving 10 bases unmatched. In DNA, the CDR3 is TGTGCCAGCAGCCAACGACGCCGGGACAGGGACGCTGAAGCTTTCTTT. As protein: CASSQRRRDRDAEAFF.

The CDR3 reads CASSLEFGRPAAQYF. The CDR3 nucleotides are TGTGCCAGCAGTTTAGAATTCGGACGGCCAGCGGCCCAGTACTTC. The chain couples TRBV27 to TRBJ2-5; possibly TRBD2 for D (5 bases). The CDR3 spans 15 residues. Trimming pared 2 bases from V and 9 bases from J, leaving 19 bases between. CDR1 MNHEY and CDR2 SMNVEV come from the germline V gene (reference sequence).

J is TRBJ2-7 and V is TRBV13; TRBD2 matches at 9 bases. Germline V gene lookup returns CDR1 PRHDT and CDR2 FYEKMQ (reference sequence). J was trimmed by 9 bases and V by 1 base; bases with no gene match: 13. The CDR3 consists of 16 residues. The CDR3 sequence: CASSLAGGRDLNGQYF. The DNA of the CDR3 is TGTGCCAGCAGCTTAGCTGGCGGGAGGGACTTAAACGGGCAGTACTTC.

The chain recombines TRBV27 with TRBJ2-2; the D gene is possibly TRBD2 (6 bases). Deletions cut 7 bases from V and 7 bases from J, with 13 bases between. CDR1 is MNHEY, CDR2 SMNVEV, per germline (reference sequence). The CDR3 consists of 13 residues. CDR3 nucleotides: TGTGCCAGCACCGACGGGGGAGGCGGGGAGCTGTTTTTT. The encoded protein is CASTDGGGGELFF.

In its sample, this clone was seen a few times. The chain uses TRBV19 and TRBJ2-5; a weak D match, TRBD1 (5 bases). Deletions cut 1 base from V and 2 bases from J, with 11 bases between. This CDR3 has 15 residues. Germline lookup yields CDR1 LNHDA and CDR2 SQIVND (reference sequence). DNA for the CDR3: TGTGCCAGTAGTATAGTGGGGCTTGAACAAGAGACCCAGTACTTC. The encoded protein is CASSIVGLEQETQYF.

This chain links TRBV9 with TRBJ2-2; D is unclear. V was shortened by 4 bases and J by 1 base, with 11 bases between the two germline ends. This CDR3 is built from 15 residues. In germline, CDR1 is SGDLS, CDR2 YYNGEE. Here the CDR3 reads CASSPRTVNTGELFF. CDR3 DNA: TGTGCCAGCAGCCCCAGGACGGTGAACACCGGGGAGCTGTTTTTT.